These 22 T cell receptor beta chains were sequenced from one sample in a study of identical twins. Each CDR3 protein gets one entry after TCRdb re-called the 5' RACE reads with MiXCR. The data contain a few hundred thousand distinct CDR3 sequences, 9.5% to 10% of them singletons. The data were also submitted as part of a second study, on yellow fever vaccine responses in identical twins.

Source material: PBMCs. Source of these receptors: a woman aged 18-29 years in good health.

This clonotype was counted many times. The genes are TRBV12-3 or TRBV12-4 and TRBJ1-5, with TRBD1 as a possible D gene (5 bases). This CDR3 spans 12 amino acids. V gave up 1 base and J gave up 9 bases, with 7 bases separating them. CDR3 region: CASSLVQGPQHF. CDR3 in DNA: TGTGCCAGCAGTTTAGTGCAGGGGCCCCAGCATTTT.

At least ten counts were recorded for this clonotype. This chain joins TRBV5-1 and TRBJ2-2; 9 bases are a match to TRBD1. From germline, CDR1 is SGHRS and CDR2 YFSETQ. V gave up 4 bases and J gave up 3 bases; unmatched junction bases: 10. The CDR3 spans 17 residues. This CDR3 reads CASSRTGASEDTGELFF. The CDR3 coding sequence is TGCGCCAGCAGCCGGACAGGGGCTAGCGAGGACACCGGGGAGCTGTTTTTT.

This clonotype has a handful of counts. V and J are TRBV7-9 and TRBJ2-3, with D unclear. The CDR3 totals 13 residues. V gave up 7 bases and J gave up 2 bases, with 10 bases separating them. Germline V gene data show CDR1 as SEHNR and CDR2 as FQNEAQ (reference sequence). In DNA, the CDR3 is TGTGCCAGCAAAAACGGTTACACAGATACGCAGTATTTT. Its protein product is CASKNGYTDTQYF.

A few counts support this clonotype. The CDR3 is CSALDRTGSYEQYF. The CDR3 DNA reads TGCAGTGCATTGGACAGGACAGGATCCTACGAGCAGTACTTC. V gene TRBV20-1 combines with J gene TRBJ2-7, with TRBD1 matching over 7 bases. The CDR3 loop spans 14 amino acids. Germline V gene data show CDR1 as DFQATT and CDR2 as SNEGSKA (reference sequence). V trimming: 6 bases; J trimming: 1 base; junction bases outside the gene matches: 9.

This clonotype was counted a few times. The rearrangement uses TRBV18 and TRBJ2-5; D might be TRBD2 (5 bases). V was shortened by 2 bases and J by 5 bases, with 12 bases between the two germline ends. CDR1 is KGHSH, CDR2 LQKENI, per germline. The CDR3 extends over 14 amino acids. The chain's CDR3 is CASSPLEGGETQYF. In DNA, the CDR3 is TGTGCCAGCTCACCATTGGAAGGAGGCGAGACCCAGTACTTC.

The chain employs TRBV5-1 and TRBJ2-2; D is ambiguous. Germline CDR1 SGHRS, CDR2 YFSETQ. The CDR3 runs 16 residues. V shed 0 bases and J shed 1 base, with 10 bases lying between them. CDR3 amino acids: CASSLGLWVNTGELFF. The CDR3 nucleotides read TGCGCCAGCAGCTTGGGTTTATGGGTGAACACCGGGGAGCTGTTTTTT.

This clonotype was recorded at least ten times. The CDR3 sequence is CASSSGQGDQPQHF. CDR3 bases: TGTGCCAGCAGTTCGGGACAGGGCGATCAGCCCCAGCATTTT. The chain joins TRBV12-3 or TRBV12-4 to TRBJ1-5; TRBD1 matches 9 bases. V trimming: 4 bases; J trimming: 5 bases; junction bases outside the gene matches: 3. CDR3 size: 14 residues.

This clonotype was detected many times. J is TRBJ2-7 and V is TRBV6-5, with D possibly TRBD1 on 7 matching bases. The V end lost 0 bases, the J end lost 0 bases, and 15 bases lay between the germline ends. The CDR3 is made up of 17 amino acids. CDR1 and CDR2 from the germline V gene are MNHEY and SVGAGI. CDR3: CASSYSKGQGGSYEQYF. The CDR3 coding sequence is TGTGCCAGCAGTTACTCTAAGGGTCAGGGGGGCTCCTACGAGCAGTACTTC.

This chain uses TRBV7-2 with TRBJ2-5, with a tentative D call TRBD1 (5 bases). This CDR3 is built from 13 residues. Trimming left V 6 bases short and J 4 bases short, with 12 bases between. In germline, CDR1 is SGHTA, CDR2 FQGNSA. The CDR3 DNA follows: TGTGCCAGCAGGCCCACAGGTGGAGAGACCCAGTACTTC. Residues: CASRPTGGETQYF.

In its sample, this clonotype was seen many times. The DNA of the CDR3 is TGCAGCGTTGGACAGCTAGCGGGACTGAATGAGCAGTTCTTC. The encoded protein is CSVGQLAGLNEQFF. The J gene is TRBJ2-1, the V gene TRBV29-1, with TRBD2 matching 9 bases. Germline loops: CDR1 SQVTM, CDR2 ANQGSEA. The CDR3 contains 14 residues. V was clipped by 4 bases and J by 7 bases; unmatched bases: 8.

This clonotype was recorded a few times. This chain uses TRBV7-2 with TRBJ1-5; D not resolved. Per the germline V gene, CDR1 is SGHTA and CDR2 is FQGNSA. V was pared by 2 bases and J by 6 bases, with 8 bases between. This CDR3 is built from 13 residues. The CDR3 region is CASSLNNLQPQHF. CDR3 in DNA: TGTGCCAGCAGCTTAAACAACCTTCAGCCCCAGCATTTT.

This clonotype is a singleton in its sample. CDR3 sequence (DNA): TGTGCCAGCAGTATCTCCCGGGTCCCGGGGGCCTACGAGCAGTACTTC. Protein: CASSISRVPGAYEQYF. The V call is TRBV6-2 or TRBV6-3, the J call TRBJ2-7; D may be TRBD2 (6 bases). CDR1 is MNHEY and CDR2 is SVGEGT in the germline V gene. V was pared by 5 bases and J by 2 bases, with 19 bases between. The CDR3 length is 16 residues.

The chain employs TRBV20-1 and TRBJ2-3; D gene uncertain. The CDR3 has 10 amino acids. The germline gives CDR1 DFQATT, CDR2 SNEGSKA (reference sequence). The CDR3 protein is CAAGSDTQYF. Written as DNA, the CDR3 is TGCGCCGCCGGGTCAGATACGCAGTATTTT.

This clonotype came up many times. The chain links TRBV29-1 to TRBJ2-7; 9 bases agree with TRBD1. V gave up 4 bases and J gave up 1 base; unmatched junction bases: 8. The CDR3 length is 15 residues. Germline V gene sequence: CDR1 SQVTM, CDR2 ANQGSEA. CDR3 sequence: CSVGIGDRVSYEQYF. In DNA form, the CDR3 reads TGCAGCGTTGGCATAGGGGACAGGGTATCCTACGAGCAGTACTTC.

This clonotype was recorded a few times. The V and J genes are TRBV29-1 and TRBJ2-4, with 9 bases matching TRBD1. Germline values: CDR1 SQVTM, CDR2 ANQGSEA. V shed 2 bases, J shed 8 bases, and the junction held 7 bases outside the gene matches. The CDR3 length is 14 residues. CDR3 sequence reads: CSVELTGGSDIQYF. CDR3 nucleotides: TGCAGCGTTGAACTAACAGGGGGCTCGGACATTCAGTACTTC.

A few counts support this clonotype. CDR3 in DNA: TGCGCCAGCAGTCAATCGGCGCGGTGGACGTATAATGAGCAGTTCTTC. It codes for CASSQSARWTYNEQFF. The V and J genes are TRBV23-1 and TRBJ2-1; unclear D gene. TRBV23-1 is recorded as an ORF, its role being uncertain. With 0 bases removed from V and 7 bases from J, the gap between germline ends came to 16 bases. CDR3 length: 16 amino acids.

This clonotype has a handful of counts. The rearrangement joins TRBV7-9 to TRBJ2-7, with 9 bases aligning to TRBD2. CDR1 is SEHNR and CDR2 is FQNEAQ in the germline V gene (reference sequence). CDR3 length: 15 residues. J was trimmed by 2 bases and V by 6 bases; bases with no gene match: 8. The CDR3 loop is CASRINSGSTYEQYF. As DNA, the CDR3 is TGTGCCAGCAGAATAAATAGCGGGAGCACCTACGAGCAGTACTTC.

This chain connects TRBV4-1 to TRBJ2-2; D tentatively reads TRBD1 or TRBD2 (5 bases each). Germline assignment: CDR1 MGHRA and CDR2 YSYEKL. V lost 2 bases, J lost 4 bases, and 14 bases lay in between. The CDR3 spans 16 residues. CDR3 in DNA: TGCGCCAGCAGCCAACGGTCGGGGACGGGCACCGGGGAGCTGTTTTTT. Translated, it gives CASSQRSGTGTGELFF.

This clonotype occurred a few times. The chain couples TRBV2 to TRBJ2-2; D gene uncertain. The CDR3 extends over 15 amino acids. Looked up from germline, CDR1 is SNHLY and CDR2 is FYNNEI. V lost 6 bases and J 4 bases, leaving 15 bases between the germline ends. CDR3 region: CASSPPSSGTGELFF. In DNA form, the CDR3 reads TGTGCCAGCAGCCCGCCCAGCTCGGGCACCGGGGAGCTGTTTTTT.

This clonotype was seen ten or more times. This chain links TRBV19 with TRBJ1-1, with D uncertain. Germline V gene data show CDR1 as LNHDA and CDR2 as SQIVND (reference sequence). The CDR3 is made up of 12 amino acids. Trimming stripped 3 bases from V and 1 base from J, with 3 bases between. DNA of the CDR3: TGTGCCAGTAGTATTTCGAACACTGAAGCTTTCTTT. Amino acids: CASSISNTEAFF.

At least ten counts were recorded for this clonotype. This chain links TRBV7-9 with TRBJ2-1, with D maybe TRBD1 (6 bases). The CDR3 is made up of 15 amino acids. Per the germline V gene, CDR1 is SEHNR and CDR2 is FQNEAQ (reference sequence). Trimming shortened V by 4 bases and J by 1 base, and 11 bases separated the two germline ends. The CDR3 DNA reads TGTGCCAGCAGCTCCCGAACAGGGTCCTACAATGAGCAGTTCTTC. It encodes CASSSRTGSYNEQFF.

This clonotype has a handful of counts. This sequence joins TRBV3-1 and TRBJ2-1; possibly TRBD1 for D (6 bases). Germline CDR1 reads LGHDT; CDR2 reads YNNKEL (reference sequence). V was cut by 2 bases and J by 7 bases, with 21 bases left in between. CDR3 size: 17 residues. CDR3 in DNA: TGTGCCAGCAGCCAAAGCACCACAGGGTTAATGAGTAATGAGCAGTTCTTC. Translation gives CASSQSTTGLMSNEQFF.